The 22 T cell receptor beta chains listed next were all sequenced from one sample in a study of T cell responses to AZD1222 COVID-19 vaccine. Method: immunoSEQ multiplex PCR; TCRdb's copy keeps in-frame clones and lacks some. The sample records about 120,000 clones, 85% to 95% being singletons. The sequenced sample was peripheral blood, obtained on day 0 of AZD1222 vaccination. These receptors all stem from an adult in good health.

The chain carries TRBV15 and TRBJ2-2; a weak D match, TRBD1 (6 bases). Trimming took off 2 bases at V and 4 bases at J, with 11 bases between the two ends. This CDR3 contains 15 residues. Germline V lookup: CDR1 LNHNV, CDR2 YYDKDF (reference sequence). CDR3 protein: CATSRSRDITGELFF. CDR3 DNA: TGTGCCACCAGCAGATCCAGGGACATCACCGGGGAGCTGTTTTTT.

The rearrangement joins TRBV3-1 (or the pseudogene TRBV3-2) to TRBJ2-3, with TRBD1 matching 9 bases. Germline V gives CDR1 LGHDT, CDR2 YNNKEL (reference sequence). The junction had 6 bases not matched to a gene; V was cut back by 5 bases and J by 3 bases. The CDR3 has 15 amino acids. The CDR3 protein is CASSTRTGATDTQYF. DNA for the CDR3: TGTGCCAGCAGCACCCGGACAGGGGCGACAGATACGCAGTATTTT.

This rearrangement joins TRBV28 to TRBJ1-1, with TRBD1 matching over 8 bases. From germline, CDR1 is MDHEN and CDR2 SYDVKM. The CDR3 length is 13 residues. V lost 8 bases and J lost 0; bases outside the gene matches: 2. The CDR3: CASLGQVNTEAFF. The DNA of the CDR3 is TGTGCCAGCTTGGGACAGGTGAACACTGAAGCTTTCTTT. The whole variable domain, filled in from reference TRBV28 and TRBJ1-1, reads DVKVTQSSRYLVKRTGEKVFLECVQDMDHENMFWYRQDPGLGLRLIYFSYDVKMKEKGDIPEGYSVSREKKERFSLILESASTNQTSMYLCASLGQVNTEAFFGQGTRLTVV.

The chain combines TRBV7-9 with TRBJ1-5; 7 nucleotides agree with TRBD1. Trimming at V came to 7 bases and at J to 5 bases, leaving 8 bases not matched to a gene. This CDR3 has 14 residues. The germline CDR1 and CDR2 sequences are SEHNR and FQNEAQ (reference sequence). CDR3 sequence: CASNDQGDDQPQHF. The CDR3 DNA reads as TGTGCCAGCAACGACCAGGGGGATGATCAGCCCCAGCATTTT. Full variable domain (missing parts from reference TRBV7-9 and TRBJ1-5): DTGVSQNPRHKITKRGQNVTFRCDPISEHNRLYWYRQTLGQGPEFLTYFQNEAQLEKSRLLSDRFSAERPKGSFSTLEIQRTEQGDSAMYLCASNDQGDDQPQHFGDGTRLSIL.

This clone was counted a few times. In the same sample, other DNA sequences code for this CDR3. CDR3 in DNA: TGTGCCAGCTCGTGGGGAGGGTTCGCAGATACGCAGTATTTT. Translating it yields CASSWGGFADTQYF. The rearrangement joins TRBV27 to TRBJ2-3; TRBD2 matches at 7 bases. The CDR3 has 14 amino acids. The V gene end was trimmed by 8 bases and the J gene end by 4 bases; junction bases not matched to a gene: 9. Germline assignment: CDR1 MNHEY and CDR2 SMNVEV (reference sequence).

This chain connects TRBV5-6 to TRBJ1-2, with TRBD1 matching 7 bases. The CDR3 is 15 residues long. Per germline, CDR1 SGHDT and CDR2 YYEEEE. V dropped 4 bases and J dropped 3; count of bases not matched to a gene: 9. The CDR3 DNA is TGTGCCAGCAGCCCTACAGGGGATGGGGACTATGGCTACACCTTC. This codes for CASSPTGDGDYGYTF.

This chain connects TRBV28 to TRBJ2-1; D is unclear. Looked up from germline, CDR1 is MDHEN and CDR2 is SYDVKM. CDR3 length: 12 residues. The V end was cut by 6 bases, the J end by 9 bases, with 12 bases between. The CDR3 protein is CASSYRTGEQFF. Here the CDR3 DNA reads TGTGCCAGCAGCTATCGAACTGGTGAGCAGTTCTTC.

This chain connects TRBV11-3 to TRBJ2-7; D unclear. CDR3 length: 13 residues. Trimming took off 8 bases at V and 5 bases at J, with 16 bases between the two ends. CDR1 and CDR2 (germline): SGHNT, YENEEA. CDR3 DNA: TGTGCCAGCTCTTTCGCGAACAGCAACGAGCAGTACTTC. It translates to CASSFANSNEQYF.

CDR3 protein: CASSSGLASSYEQYF. CDR3 DNA sequence: TGTGCCAGCAGTTCGGGACTAGCGAGCTCCTACGAGCAGTACTTC. The chain combines TRBV27 with TRBJ2-7, with 10 bases aligning to TRBD2. This CDR3 has 15 residues. Losses at the gene ends were 4 bases for V and 0 bases for J; bases not matched to a gene: 3. Germline loops: CDR1 MNHEY, CDR2 SMNVEV (reference sequence).

V usage is TRBV5-1 and J usage is TRBJ1-1; 7 bases match TRBD1. The germline V gene has CDR1 SGHRS and CDR2 YFSETQ. J was trimmed by 3 bases and V by 1 base; bases with no gene match: 3. The CDR3 loop spans 14 amino acids. CDR3 loop: CASSLSGGDTEAFF. In nucleotides, the CDR3 is TGCGCCAGCAGCTTGTCAGGGGGTGACACTGAAGCTTTCTTT.

The chain joins TRBV5-1 to TRBJ1-1, with no clear D. V was pared by 0 bases and J by 5 bases, with 14 bases between. CDR1 is SGHRS, CDR2 YFSETQ, per germline. CDR3 length: 15 residues. The chain's CDR3 is CASSLGAGVQTEAFF. CDR3 DNA: TGCGCCAGCAGCTTGGGAGCTGGGGTTCAAACTGAAGCTTTCTTT.

Comment on this clone: Other DNA sequences in the sample encode the same CDR3. The chain couples TRBV11-2 to TRBJ2-5; D unresolved. The CDR3 spans 13 residues. Trimming removed 1 base at V and 0 bases at J, with 3 bases between. In germline, CDR1 is SGHAT, CDR2 FQNNGV. The CDR3 loop is CASSLGHQETQYF. The CDR3 region has the DNA TGTGCCAGCAGCTTAGGGCACCAAGAGACCCAGTACTTC. Supplemented by reference TRBV11-2 and TRBJ2-5, the full variable domain reads EAGVAQSPRYKIIEKRQSVAFWCNPISGHATLYWYQQILGQGPKLLIQFQNNGVVDDSQLPKDRFSAERLKGVDSTLKIQPAKLEDSAVYLCASSLGHQETQYFGPGTRLLVL.

This chain joins TRBV14 and TRBJ1-1, with D tentatively TRBD1 (6 bases). Trimming stripped 3 bases from V and 9 bases from J, with 14 bases between. Germline values: CDR1 SGHDN, CDR2 FVKESK. The CDR3 is made up of 13 amino acids. The CDR3 loop is CASSHTGNSKAFF. DNA for the CDR3: TGTGCCAGCAGCCACACAGGGAATTCGAAAGCTTTCTTT.

The rearrangement links TRBV7-8 to TRBJ2-1; possible D gene TRBD2, 6 bases. Trimming cost V 10 bases and J 0 bases, with 31 bases left between them. CDR3 length equals 20 residues. Germline assignment: CDR1 SGHVS and CDR2 FQNEAQ. The CDR3 sequence is CAISIQTEGKDLGSYNEQFF. In DNA form, the CDR3 reads TGTGCCATCTCGATTCAAACGGAGGGGAAGGATTTGGGCTCCTACAATGAGCAGTTCTTC.

The rearrangement joins TRBV27 to TRBJ1-1; no firm D call. Germline CDR1 and CDR2: MNHEY and SMNVEV (reference sequence). This CDR3 spans 18 amino acids. The V gene lost 2 bases and the J gene lost 0 bases, with 19 bases spanning the gap. The CDR3 bases are TGTGCCAGCAGTTTAAGGGTCGCAGGCACCCAAATGAACACTGAAGCTTTCTTT. This gives the protein CASSLRVAGTQMNTEAFF.

CDR3 protein: CSARGVAEQYF. Written as DNA, the CDR3 is TGCAGTGCTAGAGGCGTCGCCGAGCAGTACTTC. The chain combines TRBV20-1 with TRBJ2-7, with no clear D. The germline V gene has CDR1 DFQATT and CDR2 SNEGSKA (reference sequence). The CDR3 is 11 amino acids. The V end lost 1 base, the J end lost 6 bases, and 7 bases lay between the germline ends.

This chain connects TRBV7-8 to TRBJ1-4; no clear D. V was trimmed by 5 bases and J by 4 bases, leaving 14 bases between them. This CDR3 has 15 amino acids. Germline CDR1 and CDR2: SGHVS and FQNEAQ. The CDR3 reads CASSNSGLFNEKLFF. In nucleotides, the CDR3 is TGTGCCAGCAGCAATTCCGGTCTGTTTAATGAAAAACTGTTTTTT. Variable domain in full (rest from reference TRBV7-8 and TRBJ1-4): GAGVSQSPRYKVAKRGQDVALRCDPISGHVSLFWYQQALGQGPEFLTYFQNEAQLDKSGLPSDRFFAERPEGSVSTLKIQRTQQEDSAVYLCASSNSGLFNEKLFFGSGTQLSVL.

The J gene is TRBJ1-1, the V gene TRBV10-3, with a tentative D call TRBD1 (5 bases). The CDR3 length is 13 residues. V shed 3 bases and J shed 8 bases, with 13 bases lying between them. Germline V gene sequence: CDR1 ENHRY, CDR2 SYGVKD. This CDR3 is CAISDPTGGEAFF. In DNA form, the CDR3 reads TGTGCCATCAGTGACCCTACAGGAGGGGAAGCTTTCTTT.

This chain connects TRBV19 to TRBJ2-1; the match to TRBD2 covers 10 bases. V dropped 1 base and J dropped 4; count of bases not matched to a gene: 1. Germline V gene data show CDR1 as LNHDA and CDR2 as SQIVND (reference sequence). CDR3 length equals 15 residues. The CDR3: CASSIGTSGYNEQFF. CDR3 nucleotide sequence: TGTGCCAGTAGTATAGGGACTAGCGGTTACAATGAGCAGTTCTTC.

The chain recombines TRBV3-1 (or the pseudogene TRBV3-2) with TRBJ2-3; D ambiguous. Germline V lookup: CDR1 LGHDT, CDR2 YNNKEL (reference sequence). The CDR3 loop spans 13 amino acids. V dropped 3 bases and J dropped 5 bases, with 9 bases sitting between them. The CDR3 nucleotides read TGTGCCAGCAGCCATCACGCTGAAGATACGCAGTATTTT. It translates to CASSHHAEDTQYF.

The chain recombines TRBV5-1 with TRBJ2-5; D is unclear. CDR1 is SGHRS and CDR2 is YFSETQ in the germline V gene. V lost 5 bases and J 4 bases, leaving 12 bases between the germline ends. CDR3 length: 13 residues. The CDR3 sequence: CASSRAETETQYF. The CDR3 bases are TGCGCCAGCAGTCGGGCCGAGACAGAGACCCAGTACTTC.

The rearrangement links TRBV4-1 to TRBJ2-2, with D possibly TRBD1 on 6 matching bases. The CDR3 consists of 17 residues. The V gene lost 0 bases and the J gene lost 7 bases, with 18 bases spanning the gap. CDR1 is MGHRA, CDR2 YSYEKL, per germline. The CDR3 DNA follows: TGCGCCAGCAGCCAAGATGGAGGCAGGGGAAGGAGCGGGGAGCTGTTTTTT. Translation: CASSQDGGRGRSGELFF.